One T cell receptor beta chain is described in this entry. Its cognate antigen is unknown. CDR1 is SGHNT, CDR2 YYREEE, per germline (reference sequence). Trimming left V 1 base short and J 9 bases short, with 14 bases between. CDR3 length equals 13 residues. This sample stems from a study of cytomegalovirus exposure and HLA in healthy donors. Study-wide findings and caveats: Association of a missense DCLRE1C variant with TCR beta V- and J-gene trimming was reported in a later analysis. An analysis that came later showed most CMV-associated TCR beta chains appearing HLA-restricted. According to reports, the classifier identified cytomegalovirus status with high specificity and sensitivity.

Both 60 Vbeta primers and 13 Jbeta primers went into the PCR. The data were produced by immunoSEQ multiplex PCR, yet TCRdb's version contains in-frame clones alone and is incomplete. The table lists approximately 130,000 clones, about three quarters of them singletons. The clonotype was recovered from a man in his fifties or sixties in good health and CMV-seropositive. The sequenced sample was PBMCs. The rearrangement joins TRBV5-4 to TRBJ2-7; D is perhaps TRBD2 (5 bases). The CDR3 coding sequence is TGTGCCAGCAGCTTGCCCTCGGCTGAGGGGCAGTACTTC. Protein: CASSLPSAEGQYF.